Listed below are T cell receptor beta chains from one sample, sequenced in a study of prognosis after radiotherapy for stage I lung cancer. Each CDR3 protein is one row after TCRdb ran MiXCR on the multiplex PCR reads. The sample consists of around 26,000 distinct CDR3 sequences, roughly 46% of them appearing once. Sequenced here: PBMCs, sampled before or after stereotactic body radiation therapy (not recorded which). These receptors all come from a donor aged 50 or older with non-small cell lung cancer. Each CDR3 is given with its conserved first and last residue. Fields, in order: D gene, V gene, CDR3 length, clone size, J gene, CDR3 DNA, CDR3 protein. A D gene is named only where the DNA matches it firmly. Only part of the rows carry a size: once, few, many, or a class if the clone is expanded.

.	TRBV24-1	14	many	TRBJ2-3	TGTGCCACCAGTCCTACCCGGGACCAAGATACGCAGTATTTT	CATSPTRDQDTQYF
TRBD1	TRBV5-1	15	.	TRBJ2-2	TGCGCCAGCAGCCAAAGGACAGGAAACACCGGGGAGCTGTTTTTT	CASSQRTGNTGELFF
.	TRBV2	15	.	TRBJ2-3	TGTGCCAGCAGTGTCACGGGGTGTATGGTAGATACGCAGTATTTT	CASSVTGCMVDTQYF
.	TRBV7-9	15	many	TRBJ1-5	TGTGCCAGCAGCTTAGACGGAGGAAGCAATCAGCCCCAGCATTTT	CASSLDGGSNQPQHF
.	TRBV6-2/TRBV6-3	14	.	TRBJ2-7	TGTGCCAGCAGGACGACAGGGACTGTTTACGAGAAGTACTTC	CASRTTGTVYEKYF
.	TRBV7-9	17	many	TRBJ1-5	TGTGCCAGCAGCTTAGCCCTAGGGGTCGGAAGCAATCAGCCCCAGCATTTT	CASSLALGVGSNQPQHF
TRBD2	TRBV6-2/TRBV6-3	15	medium-sized	TRBJ2-3	TGTGCCAGCAGTTCCCCTAGCGGGAGCACAGATACGCAGTATTTT	CASSSPSGSTDTQYF
.	TRBV19	17	.	TRBJ1-3	TGTGCCAGTAGTATAGTAGGGACGAGAGGTCCTGGAAACACCATATATTTT	CASSIVGTRGPGNTIYF
TRBD1	TRBV27	18	.	TRBJ2-6	TGTGCCAGCAGCTTGGCCCTAACTACAGGGGTTGGGGCCAACGTCCTGACTTTC	CASSLALTTGVGANVLTF
TRBD1	TRBV9	14	many	TRBJ2-3	TGTGCCATCAACGGACAGGACAACACAGATACGCAGTATTTT	CAINGQDNTDTQYF
.	TRBV7-8	13	.	TRBJ1-5	TGTGCCAGCAGCAGTGGGTCCAATCAGCCCCATCATTTT	CASSSGSNQPHHF
TRBD1	TRBV14	12	few	TRBJ2-4	TGTGCCAGCAGTCCTGGGACAGCCATTCAGTACTTC	CASSPGTAIQYF
TRBD2	TRBV20-1	14	many	TRBJ2-3	TGCAGTGCTAGTTACGGGACTAGTGCAGATACGCAGTATTTT	CSASYGTSADTQYF
.	TRBV5-6	15	.	TRBJ2-3	TGTGCCAGCAGCCTGCGCGGGGTGTGCAGTGATACGCAGTATTTT	CASSLRGVCSDTQYF
.	TRBV11-3	13	.	TRBJ2-5	TGTCTCAGCAGCGCCCCCCCCCAAGAGACCCAGTACTTC	CLSSAPPQETQYF
TRBD1	TRBV7-9	17	.	TRBJ1-2	TGTGCCAGCAGCACCAAACTGGGACAGGGGATAAGGGATGGCTACACCTTC	CASSTKLGQGIRDGYTF
.	TRBV20-1	12	many	TRBJ1-1	TGCAGTGCTAAGGGGTTCGGGCTTGAAGCTTTCTTT	CSAKGFGLEAFF
.	TRBV4-3	16	many	TRBJ2-7	TGCGCCAGCAGCCAATTCCGGGACCAGAGCTCCTACGAGCAGTACTTC	CASSQFRDQSSYEQYF
TRBD2	TRBV5-1	17	many	TRBJ2-5	TGCGCCAGCAGCCCAAGACTAGCGGGAGGGTCCGGGGAGACCCAGTACTTC	CASSPRLAGGSGETQYF
TRBD2	TRBV7-2	20	.	TRBJ2-1	TGTGCCAGCAGCCCTAGAGGGACTAGCGTGATGCTCAGCTCCTACAATGAGCAGTTCTTC	CASSPRGTSVMLSSYNEQFF
.	TRBV6-1	14	many	TRBJ1-1	TGTGCCAGCAGCAGAATCGGGGAAGACACTGAAGCTTTCTTT	CASSRIGEDTEAFF
TRBD1	TRBV6-1	13	medium-sized	TRBJ1-2	TGTGCCAGCAGCTCAACAGGGGTTCATGGCTACACCTTC	CASSSTGVHGYTF
.	TRBV11-3	11	.	TRBJ2-7	TGTGCCAGCAGCTTCGAGGACGAGCAGTACTTC	CASSFEDEQYF
.	TRBV10-3	13	many	TRBJ1-1	TGTGCCATCAGTGGAGAGTGGAACACTGAAGCTTTCTTT	CAISGEWNTEAFF
TRBD1	TRBV7-9	16	many	TRBJ1-2	TGTGCCAGCAGAAAAACAGGGGGTACCTCCTCATATGGCTACACCTTC	CASRKTGGTSSYGYTF
.	TRBV10-2	13	many	TRBJ1-2	TGCGCCAGCAGTATGACACCGAACTATGGCTACACCTTC	CASSMTPNYGYTF
TRBD1	TRBV30	14	.	TRBJ1-2	TGTGCCTGGCACTCCGGGACAGGGTTCTATGGCTACACCTTC	CAWHSGTGFYGYTF
.	TRBV28	14	many	TRBJ1-3	TGTGCCAGCAGTGTCGCCCCGGCCCGAAGCACCATATATTTT	CASSVAPARSTIYF
.	TRBV18	16	many	TRBJ2-5	TGTGCCAGCTCACCATCTCTATCCAGGCGGGGAGAGACCCAGTACTTC	CASSPSLSRRGETQYF
TRBD1	TRBV30	12	many	TRBJ1-2	TGTGCCTGGAGTGCAGGGGGCTATGGCTACACCTTC	CAWSAGGYGYTF
.	TRBV2	15	medium-sized	TRBJ2-3	TGTGCCAGCAGTGACTCTAGCCCAGTAGCAGATACGCAGTATTTT	CASSDSSPVADTQYF
.	TRBV30	15	.	TRBJ1-2	TGTGCCTGGAGTGGGGAGTGGCGGGGGCACGGAGGCTACACCTTC	CAWSGEWRGHGGYTF
.	TRBV12-5	12	.	TRBJ1-2	TGTGCTAGTGGGAAGACAGGTGGGGGCTACACCTTC	CASGKTGGGYTF
.	TRBV20-1	13	many	TRBJ1-1	TGCAGTGCTAGTGAGGGGGGGGGCACTGAAGCTTTCTTT	CSASEGGGTEAFF
.	TRBV24-1	13	.	TRBJ2-7	TGTGCCACCGGTTCTCTTGGCACCCACGAGCAGTACTTC	CATGSLGTHEQYF
.	TRBV20-1	13	.	TRBJ1-5	TGCAGTGCCCCGACGGGGGGCGGTCAGACCCAGCATTTT	CSAPTGGGQTQHF
.	TRBV6-5	18	.	TRBJ2-2	TGTGCCAGCAGTTACTCTGGACTATTGGGACAGAACACCGGGGAGCTGTTTTTT	CASSYSGLLGQNTGELFF
TRBD2	TRBV30	14	once	TRBJ2-3	TGTGCCTGGAGCCAGCGGGAGAGGGCAGATACGCAGTATTTT	CAWSQRERADTQYF
TRBD1	TRBV7-2	14	medium-sized	TRBJ1-6	TGTGCCAGCAGCTTCGACAGGGGACAATCACCCCTCCACTTT	CASSFDRGQSPLHF
TRBD2	TRBV12-5	16	.	TRBJ2-1	TGTGCTATTGGTTTCGGACTAGCGGGGGTCTGGACTGAGCAGTTCTTC	CAIGFGLAGVWTEQFF
.	TRBV6-5	15	many	TRBJ1-5	TGTGCCAGCAGTTACGAAGCAGGGGTTGGACAGCCCCAGCATTTT	CASSYEAGVGQPQHF
TRBD1	TRBV20-1	15	many	TRBJ1-5	TGCAGTGCTAGGGGGGGACAGGGGAGCCATCAGCCCCAGCATTTT	CSARGGQGSHQPQHF
.	TRBV6-1	14	medium-sized	TRBJ2-2	TGTGCCAGCAGAGGCAACCGGAACACCGGGGAGCTGTTTTTT	CASRGNRNTGELFF
TRBD2	TRBV6-2/TRBV6-3	16	once	TRBJ2-3	TGTGCCAGCAGTTCGAGACTAGCGGGAGTTATGCATACGCAGTATTTT	CASSSRLAGVMHTQYF
.	TRBV12-3/TRBV12-4	13	medium-sized	TRBJ1-3	TGTGCCAGCAGATCAAATGGTGGAAACACCATATATTTT	CASRSNGGNTIYF
.	TRBV6-2/TRBV6-3	16	.	TRBJ2-4	TGTGCCAGCACTATTGCTAAGGTGACAGGCGGGCACATTCAGTACTTC	CASTIAKVTGGHIQYF
.	TRBV7-2	14	many	TRBJ2-1	TGTGCCAGCAGCTTAAGCCCCCTACTTGGTGAGCAGTTCTTC	CASSLSPLLGEQFF
TRBD1	TRBV11-1	14	.	TRBJ2-7	TGTGCCAGCAGCCCCCGGACAGGGGGCTACGAGCAGTACTTC	CASSPRTGGYEQYF
TRBD1	TRBV7-9	15	many	TRBJ2-2	TGTGCCAGCAGCTCGACAGGGTTGGTGAACGGGGAGCTGTTTTTT	CASSSTGLVNGELFF
TRBD2	TRBV9	16	.	TRBJ2-2	TGTGCCAGCAGCGCACCCGGGACTAGCAATAGCGGGGAGCTGTTTTTT	CASSAPGTSNSGELFF